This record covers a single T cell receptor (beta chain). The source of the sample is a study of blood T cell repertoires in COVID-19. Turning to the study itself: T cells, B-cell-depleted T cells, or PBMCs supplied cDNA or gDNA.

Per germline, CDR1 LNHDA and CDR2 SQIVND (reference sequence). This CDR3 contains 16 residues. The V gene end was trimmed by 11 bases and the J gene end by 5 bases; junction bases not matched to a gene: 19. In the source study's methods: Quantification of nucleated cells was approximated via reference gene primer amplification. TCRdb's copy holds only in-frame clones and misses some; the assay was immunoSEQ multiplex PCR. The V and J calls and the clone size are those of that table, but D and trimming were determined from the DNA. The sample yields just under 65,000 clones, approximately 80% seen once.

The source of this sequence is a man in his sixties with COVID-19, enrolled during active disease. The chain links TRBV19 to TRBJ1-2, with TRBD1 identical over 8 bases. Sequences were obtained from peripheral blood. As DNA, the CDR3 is TGTGCCTCAACAGTTATAGGGGACAGGTCCATATATGGCTACACCTTC. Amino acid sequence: CASTVIGDRSIYGYTF.